The rows below give T cell receptor beta chains drawn from one sample of a study of T cell responses to AZD1222 COVID-19 vaccine. The table came from immunoSEQ multiplex PCR; TCRdb's copy has only in-frame clones and leaves some out. In the table there are about 180,000 clones, 88% of which are singletons. The material sequenced was peripheral blood, taken 28 days after the second AZD1222 dose. These receptors were taken from an adult who received the AZD1222 COVID-19 vaccine. Each CDR3 is given with its conserved first and last residue. A D gene is named only where the DNA matches it firmly. Not all rows give a size; the values are once, few, many and, for expanded clones, a class.

NA TRBJ2-7 TRBV5-4 NA TGTGCCAGCAGCTTGGGAGGCGAGCAGTACTTC CASSLGGEQYF
NA TRBJ1-1 TRBV6-5 NA TGTGCCAGCAGCAAAGGGATGGGCTACACTGAAGCTTTCTTT CASSKGMGYTEAFF
NA TRBJ2-1 TRBV5-1 NA TGCGCCAGCAGCTTGGGGACAAGTCTCAATGAGCAGTTCTTC CASSLGTSLNEQFF
NA TRBJ2-1 TRBV3-1/TRBV3-2 NA TGTGCCAGCAGCCAAGAACGGCCTGGAGAGCAGTTCTTC CASSQERPGEQFF
NA TRBJ1-2 TRBV9 NA TGTGCCAGCAGCGTAGGTCCTTTCGGGGTGGACGCCAATCGCTACACCTTC CASSVGPFGVDANRYTF
NA TRBJ1-4 TRBV7-8 NA TGTGCCAGCAGCTTAGCGAGTAGGGGGGATGAAAAACTGTTTTTT CASSLASRGDEKLFF
TRBD1 TRBJ2-7 TRBV11-2 NA TGTGCCAGCAGTCTCACAGGGGTAGGCTCCTACGAGCAGTACTTC CASSLTGVGSYEQYF
TRBD1 TRBJ1-5 TRBV6-5 NA TGTGCCAGCAGGGGGACAGGGATGGGTCAGCCCCAGCATTTT CASRGTGMGQPQHF
NA TRBJ1-6 TRBV12-3/TRBV12-4 NA TGTGCCAGCAGTTTTGGCAGGGATTCACCCCTCCACTTT CASSFGRDSPLHF
NA TRBJ2-3 TRBV9 NA TGTGCCAGCAGCGTAAGGGGTGGGTTGTACGGGGATACGCAGTATTTT CASSVRGGLYGDTQYF
NA TRBJ1-5 TRBV5-1 NA TGCGCCAGCAGCTTGGGGACACTAAGCAATCAGCCCCAGCATTTT CASSLGTLSNQPQHF
TRBD1 TRBJ1-1 TRBV5-1 NA TGCGCCAGCAGAGACGGGACAGGGAACACTGAAGCTTTCTTT CASRDGTGNTEAFF
NA TRBJ1-4 TRBV18 once TGTGCCAGCTCACCCAAGACGGAAGTTAATGAAAAACTGTTTTTT CASSPKTEVNEKLFF
NA TRBJ2-3 TRBV5-4 NA TGTGCCAGCAGGCGAGAGCCCGAACTCTCCACAGATACGCAGTATTTT CASRREPELSTDTQYF
NA TRBJ1-5 TRBV5-6 NA TGTGCCAGCAGCTTGGCGGGGGTGGCTCAGCCCCAGCATTTT CASSLAGVAQPQHF
NA TRBJ2-5 TRBV21-1 NA TGTGCCAGCAGCAAAGGGAAGACAGGGGAATTGGAAACCCAGTACTTC CASSKGKTGELETQYF
TRBD2 TRBJ2-5 TRBV7-8 NA TGTGCCAGCAGCTTATACACAAGCGGGGTAGGAGAGACCCAGTACTTC CASSLYTSGVGETQYF
NA TRBJ2-5 TRBV12-3/TRBV12-4 NA TGTGCCAGCAGTCAGGTTGCACAAGAGACCCAGTACTTC CASSQVAQETQYF
NA TRBJ1-4 TRBV7-2 NA TGTGCCAGCAGCTTAGTGGGGGGCCGGGTTGAAAAACTGTTTTTT CASSLVGGRVEKLFF
NA TRBJ1-4 TRBV6-5 NA TGTGCCAGCAGTTCCGCCAGGGGAGACGAAAAACTGTTTTTT CASSSARGDEKLFF
NA TRBJ1-1 TRBV7-3 NA TGTGCCAGCAGCTTAACGATGATCATGAACACTGAAGCTTTCTTT CASSLTMIMNTEAFF
NA TRBJ2-7 TRBV4-2 NA TGTGCCAGCAGCCAAGATCGGGCAGCCGATTCCTACGAGCAGTACTTC CASSQDRAADSYEQYF